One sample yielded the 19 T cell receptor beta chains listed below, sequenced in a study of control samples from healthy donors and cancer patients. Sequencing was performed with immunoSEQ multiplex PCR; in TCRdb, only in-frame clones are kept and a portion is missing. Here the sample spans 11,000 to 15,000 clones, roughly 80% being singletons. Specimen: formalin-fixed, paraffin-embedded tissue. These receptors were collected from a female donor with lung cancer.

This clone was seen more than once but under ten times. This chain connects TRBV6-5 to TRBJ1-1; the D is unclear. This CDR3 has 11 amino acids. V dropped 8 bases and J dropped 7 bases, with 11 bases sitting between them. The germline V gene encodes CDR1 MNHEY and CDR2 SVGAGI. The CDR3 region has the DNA TGTGCCAGCCGAGCGGCCCGTGAAGCTTTCTTT. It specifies CASRAAREAFF.

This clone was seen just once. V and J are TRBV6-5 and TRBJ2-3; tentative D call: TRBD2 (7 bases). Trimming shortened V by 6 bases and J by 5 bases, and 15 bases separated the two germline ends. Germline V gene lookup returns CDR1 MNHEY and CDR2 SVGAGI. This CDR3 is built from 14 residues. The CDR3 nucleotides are TGTGCCAGCAGCTGGGGGGGCCTAGGAGATACGCAGTATTTT. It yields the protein CASSWGGLGDTQYF.

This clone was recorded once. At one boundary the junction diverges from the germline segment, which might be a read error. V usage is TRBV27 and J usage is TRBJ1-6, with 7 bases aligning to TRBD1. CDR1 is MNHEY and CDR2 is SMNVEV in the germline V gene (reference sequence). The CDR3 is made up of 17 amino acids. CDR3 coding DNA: TGTGCCAGCAGTTTTCGAGATCGGGGACAGTATAATTCACCCTTCCACTTT. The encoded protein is CASSFRDRGQYNSPFHF.

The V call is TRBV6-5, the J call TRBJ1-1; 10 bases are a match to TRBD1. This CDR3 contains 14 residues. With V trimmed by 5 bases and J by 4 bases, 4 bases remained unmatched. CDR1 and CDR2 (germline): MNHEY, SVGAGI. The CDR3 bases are TGTGCCAGCAGTCGGGACAGGGGTTCCACTGAAGCTTTCTTT. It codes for CASSRDRGSTEAFF.

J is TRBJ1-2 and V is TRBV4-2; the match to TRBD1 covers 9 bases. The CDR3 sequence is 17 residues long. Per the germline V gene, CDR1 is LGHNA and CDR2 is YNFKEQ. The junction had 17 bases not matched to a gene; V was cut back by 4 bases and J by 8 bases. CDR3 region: CASSRTTQDRGYGGYTF. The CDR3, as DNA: TGTGCCAGCAGCCGCACGACCCAGGACAGGGGATATGGAGGCTACACCTTC.

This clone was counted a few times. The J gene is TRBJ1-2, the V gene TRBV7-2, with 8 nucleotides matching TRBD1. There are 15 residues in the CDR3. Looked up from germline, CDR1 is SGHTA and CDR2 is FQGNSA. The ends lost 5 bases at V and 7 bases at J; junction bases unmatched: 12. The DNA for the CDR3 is TGTGCCAGCAGCGCCCAGGGGGCGAATGGGGTTGGCTACACCTTC. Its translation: CASSAQGANGVGYTF.

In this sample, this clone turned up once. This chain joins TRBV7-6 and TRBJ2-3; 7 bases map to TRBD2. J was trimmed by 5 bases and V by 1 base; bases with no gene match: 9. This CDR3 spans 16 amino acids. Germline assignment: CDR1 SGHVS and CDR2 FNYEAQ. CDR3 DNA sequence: TGTGCCAGCAGCTTAGTGGGACTACCGGCCGGAGATACGCAGTATTTT. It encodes CASSLVGLPAGDTQYF.

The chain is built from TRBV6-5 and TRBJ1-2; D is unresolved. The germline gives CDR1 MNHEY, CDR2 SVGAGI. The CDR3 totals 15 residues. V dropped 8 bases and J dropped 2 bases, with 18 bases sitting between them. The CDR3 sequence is CASCLGSFGNYGYTF. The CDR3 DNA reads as TGTGCCAGCTGCTTGGGCAGCTTTGGGAACTATGGCTACACCTTC.

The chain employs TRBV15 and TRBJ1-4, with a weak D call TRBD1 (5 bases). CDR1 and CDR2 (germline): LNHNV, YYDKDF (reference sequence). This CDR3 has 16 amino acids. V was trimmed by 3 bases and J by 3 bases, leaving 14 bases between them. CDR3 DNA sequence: TGTGCCACCAGCAGGGGACTCCCGGTGGCTAATGAAAAACTGTTTTTT. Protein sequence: CATSRGLPVANEKLFF.

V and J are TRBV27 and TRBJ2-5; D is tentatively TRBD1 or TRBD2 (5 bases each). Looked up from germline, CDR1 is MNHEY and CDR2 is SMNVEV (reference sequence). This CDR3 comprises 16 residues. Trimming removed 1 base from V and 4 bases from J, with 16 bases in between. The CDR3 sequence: CASSLLYGAAAETQYF. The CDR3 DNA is TGTGCCAGCAGTTTATTGTACGGGGCAGCTGCAGAGACCCAGTACTTC.

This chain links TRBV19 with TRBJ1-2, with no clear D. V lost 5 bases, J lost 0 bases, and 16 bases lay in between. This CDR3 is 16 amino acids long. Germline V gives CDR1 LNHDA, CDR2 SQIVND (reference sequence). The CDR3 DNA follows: TGTGCCAGTAGTTTGGGCCGCTCCAGAGCTAACTATGGCTACACCTTC. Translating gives CASSLGRSRANYGYTF.

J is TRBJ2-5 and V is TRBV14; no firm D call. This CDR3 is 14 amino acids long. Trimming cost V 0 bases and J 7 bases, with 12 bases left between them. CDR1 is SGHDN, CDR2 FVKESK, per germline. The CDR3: CASSQDLEGGTQYF. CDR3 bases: TGTGCCAGCAGCCAAGATTTGGAAGGCGGGACCCAGTACTTC.

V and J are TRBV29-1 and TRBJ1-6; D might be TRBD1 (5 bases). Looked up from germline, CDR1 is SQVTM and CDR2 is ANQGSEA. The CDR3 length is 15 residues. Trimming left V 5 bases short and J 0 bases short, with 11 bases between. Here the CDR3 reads CSVSTENSYNSPLHF. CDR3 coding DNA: TGCAGCGTTTCGACAGAAAACTCCTATAATTCACCCCTCCACTTT.

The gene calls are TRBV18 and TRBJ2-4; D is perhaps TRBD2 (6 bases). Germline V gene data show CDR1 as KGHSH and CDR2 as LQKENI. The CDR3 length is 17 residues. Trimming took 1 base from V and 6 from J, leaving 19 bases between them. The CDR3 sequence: CASSPLAPAGGGNIQYF. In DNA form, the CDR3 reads TGTGCCAGCTCACCACTTGCACCAGCCGGGGGAGGAAACATTCAGTACTTC.

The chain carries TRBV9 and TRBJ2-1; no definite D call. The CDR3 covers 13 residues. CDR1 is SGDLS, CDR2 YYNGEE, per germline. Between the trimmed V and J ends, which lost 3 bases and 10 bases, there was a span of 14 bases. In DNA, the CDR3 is TGTGCCAGCAGCGGAGTACTCTCCCCCGAGCAGTTCTTC. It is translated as CASSGVLSPEQFF.

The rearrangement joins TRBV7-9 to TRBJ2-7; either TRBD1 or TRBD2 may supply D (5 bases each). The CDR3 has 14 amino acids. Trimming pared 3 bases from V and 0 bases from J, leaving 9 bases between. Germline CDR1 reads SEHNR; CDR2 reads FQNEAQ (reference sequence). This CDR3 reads CASSLRGDSYEQYF. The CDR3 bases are TGTGCCAGCAGCTTGAGGGGCGACTCCTACGAGCAGTACTTC.

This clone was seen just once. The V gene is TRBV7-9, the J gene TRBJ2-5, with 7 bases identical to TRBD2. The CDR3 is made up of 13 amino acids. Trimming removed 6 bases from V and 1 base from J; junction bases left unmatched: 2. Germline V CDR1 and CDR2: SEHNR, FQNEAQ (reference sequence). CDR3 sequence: CASSRGVQETQYF. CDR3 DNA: TGTGCCAGCAGTCGGGGGGTCCAAGAGACCCAGTACTTC. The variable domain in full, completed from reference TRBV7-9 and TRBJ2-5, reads DTGVSQNPRHKITKRGQNVTFRCDPISEHNRLYWYRQTLGQGPEFLTYFQNEAQLEKSRLLSDRFSAERPKGSFSTLEIQRTEQGDSAMYLCASSRGVQETQYFGPGTRLLVL.

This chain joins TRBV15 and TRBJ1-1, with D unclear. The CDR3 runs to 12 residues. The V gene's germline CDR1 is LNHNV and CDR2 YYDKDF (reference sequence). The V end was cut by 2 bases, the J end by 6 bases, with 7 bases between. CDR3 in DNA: TGTGCCACCAGCAGATCCGGCTCTGAAGCTTTCTTT. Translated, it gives CATSRSGSEAFF.

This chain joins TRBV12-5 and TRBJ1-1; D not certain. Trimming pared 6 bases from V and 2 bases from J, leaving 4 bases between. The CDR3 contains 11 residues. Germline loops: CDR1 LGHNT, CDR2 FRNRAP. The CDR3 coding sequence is TGTGCTAGTGGCCTCAACACTGAAGCTTTCTTT. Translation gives CASGLNTEAFF.